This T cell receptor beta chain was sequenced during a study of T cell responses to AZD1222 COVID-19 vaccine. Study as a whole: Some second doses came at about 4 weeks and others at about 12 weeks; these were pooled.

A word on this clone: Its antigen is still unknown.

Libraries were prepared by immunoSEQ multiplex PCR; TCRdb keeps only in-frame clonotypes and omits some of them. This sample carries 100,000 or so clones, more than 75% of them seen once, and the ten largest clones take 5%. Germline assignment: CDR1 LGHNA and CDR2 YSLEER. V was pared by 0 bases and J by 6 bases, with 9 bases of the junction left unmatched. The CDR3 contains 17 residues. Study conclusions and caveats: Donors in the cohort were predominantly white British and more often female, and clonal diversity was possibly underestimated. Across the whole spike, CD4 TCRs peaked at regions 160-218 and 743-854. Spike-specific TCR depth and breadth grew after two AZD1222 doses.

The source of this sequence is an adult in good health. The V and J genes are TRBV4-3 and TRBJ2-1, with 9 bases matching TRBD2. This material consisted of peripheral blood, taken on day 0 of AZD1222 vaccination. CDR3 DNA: TGCGCCAGCAGCCAAGATGTATTCGCGGGGGGGCTCAATGAGCAGTTCTTC. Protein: CASSQDVFAGGLNEQFF.